A selection of T cell receptor beta chains follows, all from one sample in a study of T cell changes during pregnancy in multiple sclerosis. The protocol was immunoSEQ multiplex PCR, while the TCRdb copy is restricted to in-frame clones and leaves out a portion. This table has fewer than 90,000 clones, 94% appearing once. This specimen was peripheral blood, taken after pregnancy. The receptors originated from a female donor in good health, enrolled as a control in a pregnancy study. The CDR3 runs from the conserved cysteine through the conserved F or W. D genes are given only for firm matches. Only some rows state a clone size, as once, few, many or a class for expanded clones.

V	D	size	J	CDR3	DNA
TRBV10-2	TRBD1	.	TRBJ1-5	CASNDRGPVQPQHF	TGCGCCAGCAACGACAGGGGCCCGGTTCAGCCCCAGCATTTT
TRBV7-9	.	.	TRBJ1-4	CASSLVGHAEKLFF	TGTGCCAGCAGCTTGGTGGGACACGCTGAAAAACTGTTTTTT
TRBV6-5	.	once	TRBJ1-2	CASRTHEYGYTF	TGTGCCAGCAGGACACATGAGTATGGCTACACCTTC
TRBV19	.	.	TRBJ2-2	CASSRRGTNTGELFF	TGTGCCAGTAGTCGCAGGGGCACGAACACCGGGGAGCTGTTTTTT
TRBV5-1	TRBD1	.	TRBJ2-5	CASSPGTGTETQYF	TGCGCCAGCAGCCCCGGGACAGGGACAGAGACCCAGTACTTC
TRBV5-4	TRBD1	.	TRBJ2-2	CASSSETGGTGELFF	TGTGCCAGCAGCTCAGAAACAGGGGGCACCGGGGAGCTGTTTTTT
TRBV20-1	TRBD2	.	TRBJ2-7	CSGGPMNEQYF	TGTTCGGGAGGGCCCATGAACGAGCAGTACTTC
TRBV5-1	.	.	TRBJ2-2	CASSLPQGNTGELFF	TGCGCCAGCAGCTTGCCCCAGGGGAACACCGGGGAGCTGTTTTTT
TRBV5-1	TRBD1	.	TRBJ2-2	CASSYSGTGVGELFF	TGCGCCAGCAGCTATTCCGGGACAGGGGTCGGGGAGCTGTTTTTT
TRBV9	TRBD2	.	TRBJ2-3	CASSLGVAGSDTQYF	TGTGCCAGCAGTCTAGGGGTAGCGGGATCAGATACGCAGTATTTT
TRBV29-1	.	.	TRBJ2-1	CSQQVYSYNEQFF	TGCAGCCAACAGGTTTACTCCTACAATGAGCAGTTCTTC
TRBV25-1	.	.	TRBJ2-7	CASSETSYEQYF	TGTGCCAGCAGTGAAACATCATACGAGCAGTACTTC
TRBV30	.	.	TRBJ1-2	CAWSERTGHYGYTF	TGTGCCTGGAGTGAACGAACAGGGCACTATGGCTACACCTTC
TRBV5-1	.	.	TRBJ2-7	CASSLAGEGEQYF	TGCGCCAGCAGCCTCGCAGGGGAGGGAGAGCAGTACTTC
TRBV28	TRBD2	.	TRBJ2-7	CASTLAGGVYEQYF	TGTGCCAGCACCCTAGCGGGAGGGGTCTACGAGCAGTACTTC
TRBV5-6	.	.	TRBJ2-3	CASSTGVTTDTQYF	TGTGCCAGCAGCACCGGAGTCACCACAGATACGCAGTATTTT
TRBV7-8	.	.	TRBJ2-1	CASSPPAGERQSQFF	TGTGCCAGCAGCCCCCCGGCAGGGGAGAGGCAGTCGCAGTTCTTC
TRBV29-1	TRBD2	.	TRBJ2-1	CSVRTSGRPDEYNEQFF	TGCAGCGTGCGGACTAGCGGGAGGCCGGACGAATACAATGAGCAGTTCTTC
TRBV4-2	TRBD1	.	TRBJ1-5	CASSYRTGGGNQPQHF	TGTGCCAGCAGCTACAGGACAGGGGGTGGCAATCAGCCCCAGCATTTT
TRBV13	.	.	TRBJ2-3	CASFQGSGTDTQYF	TGTGCCAGCTTTCAGGGGAGCGGCACAGATACGCAGTATTTT
TRBV4-1	TRBD2	once	TRBJ2-5	CASSRLGLAGGQETQYF	TGCGCCAGCAGCCGGTTGGGACTAGCGGGAGGGCAAGAGACCCAGTACTTC
TRBV5-1	TRBD1	.	TRBJ2-3	CASSGGQGTDTQYF	TGCGCCAGCAGCGGCGGACAGGGCACAGATACGCAGTATTTT
TRBV28	.	.	TRBJ2-5	CASSHGGQETQYF	TGTGCCAGCAGTCACGGGGGACAAGAGACCCAGTACTTC
TRBV2	.	.	TRBJ1-3	CASSETGSSGNTIYF	TGTGCCAGCAGTGAAACAGGGTCCTCTGGAAACACCATATATTTT
TRBV18	.	.	TRBJ1-5	CASSQSGTLSNQPQHF	TGTGCCAGCTCACAGAGCGGGACGCTGAGCAATCAGCCCCAGCATTTT
TRBV7-8	.	.	TRBJ2-2	CASRRGHTPLRSGELFF	TGTGCCAGCAGGAGGGGACACACTCCCCTCCGGTCCGGGGAGCTGTTTTTT
TRBV19	.	.	TRBJ1-1	CASSIGDSEAFF	TGTGCCAGTAGTATCGGCGACAGTGAAGCTTTCTTT
TRBV2	TRBD2	.	TRBJ2-4	CASSDRLAGKNIQYF	TGTGCCAGCAGTGACCGGCTAGCGGGGAAAAACATTCAGTACTTC
TRBV7-2	TRBD2	.	TRBJ2-1	CASSLAAGGYNEQFF	TGTGCCAGCAGCTTAGCAGCGGGGGGGTACAATGAGCAGTTCTTC
TRBV27	.	.	TRBJ1-5	CASSFSSDSPISNQPQHF	TGTGCCAGCAGTTTTTCCTCGGACAGTCCCATTAGCAATCAGCCCCAGCATTTT
TRBV7-9	TRBD1	.	TRBJ2-5	CASSSTGGGKTQYF	TGTGCCAGCAGCTCGACAGGGGGCGGAAAGACCCAGTACTTC
TRBV11-3	.	.	TRBJ1-1	CASSPERVRGTEAFF	TGTGCCAGCAGCCCTGAACGGGTTCGGGGAACTGAAGCTTTCTTT
TRBV27	TRBD1	.	TRBJ2-7	CASSPSGTVAYEQYF	TGTGCCAGCAGTCCTTCCGGGACAGTAGCGTACGAGCAGTACTTC
TRBV29-1	.	.	TRBJ1-3	CSVVSSGANTIYF	TGCAGCGTTGTCTCCTCAGGGGCGAACACCATATATTTT
TRBV6-1	.	.	TRBJ1-1	CASSEVRVPPKAFF	TGTGCCAGCAGTGAAGTACGGGTGCCGCCTAAAGCTTTCTTT
TRBV5-1	.	once	TRBJ2-7	CASSLAGQLPSYEQYF	TGCGCCAGCAGCTTGGCCGGACAGCTACCCTCCTACGAGCAGTACTTC
TRBV10-3	.	.	TRBJ2-1	CAISDSFYNEQFF	TGTGCCATCAGTGATTCTTTCTACAATGAGCAGTTCTTC
TRBV5-6	TRBD2	.	TRBJ2-2	CASSLRLAGVGTGELFF	TGTGCCAGCAGCTTGCGACTAGCGGGAGTCGGTACCGGGGAGCTGTTTTTT
TRBV2	.	.	TRBJ1-1	CASSDRGMNTEAFF	TGTGCCAGCAGTGATCGGGGGATGAACACTGAAGCTTTCTTT
TRBV28	.	.	TRBJ2-1	CASSPYSYNEQFF	TGTGCCAGCAGTCCCTACTCCTACAATGAGCAGTTCTTC
TRBV6-6	.	.	TRBJ2-7	CASSYLPQGIRYEQYF	TGTGCCAGCAGTTACTTGCCACAGGGTATCAGGTACGAGCAGTACTTC
TRBV11-2	TRBD2	.	TRBJ2-1	CASSSPRGSGRGEQFF	TGTGCCAGCAGCTCCCCTCGGGGTAGCGGGAGGGGGGAGCAGTTCTTC
TRBV5-1	.	once	TRBJ2-3	CASSLLKGSGDTQYF	TGCGCCAGCAGCTTGTTGAAGGGGTCAGGGGATACGCAGTATTTT
TRBV27	TRBD1	once	TRBJ1-1	CASSPNSGQGAAFF	TGTGCCAGCAGCCCTAATTCCGGACAGGGGGCTGCTTTCTTT
TRBV25-1	.	.	TRBJ2-5	CASSEGGQETQYF	TGTGCCAGCAGTGAAGGCGGACAAGAGACCCAGTACTTC
TRBV30	TRBD1	.	TRBJ1-5	CAWSVHTGGPEPQHF	TGTGCCTGGAGTGTACACACAGGGGGCCCGGAGCCCCAGCATTTT
TRBV11-3	.	.	TRBJ2-5	CASSLGLGGQETQYF	TGTGCCAGCAGCTTAGGACTGGGGGGACAAGAGACCCAGTACTTC
TRBV5-1	TRBD1	.	TRBJ2-7	CASSPGQVSYEQYF	TGCGCCAGCAGCCCGGGACAGGTCTCCTACGAGCAGTACTTC
TRBV18	.	once	TRBJ2-5	CASSPAGETQYF	TGTGCCAGCTCACCCGCGGGGGAGACCCAGTACTTC
TRBV6-5	TRBD1	.	TRBJ1-5	CASSLTGTDNQPQHF	TGTGCCAGCAGTCTCACCGGGACAGACAATCAGCCCCAGCATTTT
TRBV11-2	TRBD2	.	TRBJ2-2	CASSLVPAGGPVAGELFF	TGTGCCAGCAGCTTAGTTCCAGCGGGAGGGCCAGTGGCCGGGGAGCTGTTTTTT
TRBV18	.	.	TRBJ2-1	CASSPASNEQFF	TGTGCCAGCTCACCAGCCAGCAATGAGCAGTTCTTC